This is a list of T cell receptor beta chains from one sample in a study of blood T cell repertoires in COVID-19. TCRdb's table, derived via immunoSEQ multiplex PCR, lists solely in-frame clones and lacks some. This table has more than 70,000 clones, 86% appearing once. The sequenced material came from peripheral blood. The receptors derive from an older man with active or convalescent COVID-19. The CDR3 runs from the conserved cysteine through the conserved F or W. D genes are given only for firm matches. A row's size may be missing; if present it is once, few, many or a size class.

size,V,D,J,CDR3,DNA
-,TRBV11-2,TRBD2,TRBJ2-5,CASSLVAGEETQYF,TGTGCCAGCAGCTTAGTGGCGGGAGAGGAGACCCAGTACTTC
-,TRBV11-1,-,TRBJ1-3,CASSLAPTGGNTIYF,TGTGCCAGCAGCTTAGCCCCGACAGGCGGAAACACCATATATTTT
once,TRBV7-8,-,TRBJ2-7,CASSLESDRYEQYF,TGTGCCAGCAGCTTAGAAAGCGACCGCTACGAGCAGTACTTC
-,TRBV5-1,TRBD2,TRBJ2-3,CASSTASGRSTDTQYF,TGCGCCAGCAGCACGGCTAGCGGGAGGAGCACAGATACGCAGTATTTT
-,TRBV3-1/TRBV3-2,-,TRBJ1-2,CASSPGGLGSYGYTF,TGTGCCAGCAGCCCCGGGGGATTGGGATCTTATGGCTACACCTTC
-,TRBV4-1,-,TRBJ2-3,CASSHAPQDTQYF,TGCGCCAGCAGCCACGCCCCACAGGATACGCAGTATTTT
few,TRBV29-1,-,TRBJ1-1,CSVSGSDTEAFF,TGCAGCGTTTCAGGGTCGGACACTGAAGCTTTCTTT
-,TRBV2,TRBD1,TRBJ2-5,CARGTGLEETQYF,TGTGCCAGGGGGACAGGGTTGGAAGAGACCCAGTACTTC
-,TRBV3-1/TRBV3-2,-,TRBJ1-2,CASSQGEGRGYTF,TGTGCCAGCAGCCAAGGCGAGGGCCGCGGCTACACCTTC
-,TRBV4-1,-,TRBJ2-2,CASSRWQASNTGELFF,TGCGCCAGCAGCCGTTGGCAGGCTTCGAACACCGGGGAGCTGTTTTTT
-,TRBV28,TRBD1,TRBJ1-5,CASSRDRGNQPQHF,TGTGCCAGCAGTCGGGACAGGGGGAATCAGCCCCAGCATTTT
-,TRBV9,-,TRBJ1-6,CASSVATENSPLHF,TGTGCCAGCAGCGTAGCAACAGAAAATTCACCCCTCCACTTT
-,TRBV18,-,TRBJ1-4,CASSFRPQAATNEKLFF,TGTGCCAGCTCCTTTAGACCCCAGGCCGCAACTAATGAAAAACTGTTTTTT
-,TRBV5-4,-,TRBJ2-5,CASSLGTTQETQYF,TGTGCCAGCAGCTTGGGGACTACTCAAGAGACCCAGTACTTC
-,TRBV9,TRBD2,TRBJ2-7,CASSVAPIPGWGGYEQYF,TGTGCCAGCAGCGTAGCCCCAATCCCAGGGTGGGGGGGATACGAGCAGTACTTC
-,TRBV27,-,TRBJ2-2,CASSRNTGELFF,TGTGCCAGCAGTCGGAACACCGGGGAGCTGTTTTTT
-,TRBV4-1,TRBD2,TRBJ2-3,CASSQPSGTSGGLSTDTQYF,TGCGCCAGCAGCCAACCCTCCGGGACTAGCGGGGGATTAAGCACAGATACGCAGTATTTT
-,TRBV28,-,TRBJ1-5,CASNLQGYSNQPQHF,TGTGCCAGCAACTTACAGGGTTATAGCAATCAGCCCCAGCATTTT
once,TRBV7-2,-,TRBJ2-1,CASSPGRAASEQFF,TGTGCCAGCAGCCCCGGGAGAGCCGCCAGTGAGCAGTTCTTC
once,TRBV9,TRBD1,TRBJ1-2,CASSASVGQNYGYTF,TGTGCCAGCAGTGCCTCTGTGGGACAGAACTATGGCTACACCTTC
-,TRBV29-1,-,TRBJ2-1,CSVISESSYNEQFF,TGCAGCGTTATTTCGGAGAGCTCCTACAATGAGCAGTTCTTC
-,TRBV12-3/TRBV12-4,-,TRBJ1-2,CASSLRQYGYTF,TGTGCCAGCAGTTTAAGACAGTATGGCTACACCTTC
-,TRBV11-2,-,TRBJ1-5,CASRFGQGYNQPQHF,TGTGCCAGCAGATTCGGTCAGGGTTACAATCAGCCCCAGCATTTT
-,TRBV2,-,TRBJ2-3,CASSEGRQDTDTQYF,TGTGCCAGCAGTGAAGGCCGACAGGACACAGATACGCAGTATTTT
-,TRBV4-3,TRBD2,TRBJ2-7,CASSPTGLAGFYEQYF,TGCGCCAGCAGCCCTACCGGACTAGCGGGATTCTACGAGCAGTACTTC
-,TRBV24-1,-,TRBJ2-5,CATSDFSAIRNKIRGETQYF,TGTGCCACCAGTGATTTTTCCGCTATCCGGAACAAAATACGGGGAGAGACCCAGTACTTC
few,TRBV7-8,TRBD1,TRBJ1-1,CASSLRGQGASGTEAFF,TGTGCCAGCAGCTTACGCGGACAGGGGGCTTCCGGCACTGAAGCTTTCTTT
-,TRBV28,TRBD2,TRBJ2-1,CASSFFASGRYNEQFF,TGTGCCAGCAGTTTTTTTGCTAGCGGGAGATACAATGAGCAGTTCTTC